The clone carrying this TCR beta chain appeared many times. Its antigen is unidentified. Germline V gene sequence: CDR1 SNHLY, CDR2 FYNNEI. Between the trimmed V and J ends, which lost 11 bases and 1 base, there was a span of 14 bases. This CDR3 contains 14 residues. Amplified TCR beta CDR3 regions came from RNA transcripts. The HTBI primer set served for first-round RT-PCR of the TCR CDR3. MiXCR was run by TCRdb on the multiplex PCR reads, yielding one entry per CDR3 protein. The data show about 360,000 distinct CDR3 sequences, with about 20% seen just once and 3.7% held by the top ten. The patients, who ranged from 18 to 65 in age, presented with newly diagnosed hyperthyroidism lasting under 2 months. This record belongs to a study of T cells in Graves' hyperthyroidism and ophthalmopathy. Points from the study as a whole: Among clonotypes expanded in thyroid above 0.001, most were also found in blood. The model made its ophthalmopathy prediction, and onset followed a median roughly 6.5 months later.

The chain links TRBV2 to TRBJ2-2, with D hard to call. This clonotype originated in a woman aged 18-29 years with Graves' hyperthyroidism. The sequencing sample was made of blood. The CDR3 bases are TGTGCCGGTCGACAATCGCTGAACACCGGGGAGCTGTTTTTT. Its protein is CAGRQSLNTGELFF.